Below, 16 T cell receptor beta chains from the same sample are listed, as sequenced in a study of cytomegalovirus exposure and HLA in healthy donors. PCR primers comprised 60 Vbeta and 13 Jbeta primers. The table came from immunoSEQ multiplex PCR; TCRdb's copy has only in-frame clones and leaves some out. Of nearly 200,000 clones in the sample, about 76% were seen once. The source material was PBMCs. Source of these receptors: a male donor in good health and CMV-seropositive.

J is TRBJ1-2 and V is TRBV28; the D gene is possibly TRBD1 (6 bases). CDR1 is MDHEN, CDR2 SYDVKM, per germline. Trimming left V 5 bases short and J 4 bases short, with 14 bases between. The CDR3 has 14 amino acids. The CDR3 bases are TGTGCCAGCAGTAAGACAGGCTGGCCCTATGGCTACACCTTC. Translation gives CASSKTGWPYGYTF.

The rearrangement links TRBV2 to TRBJ2-3, with 10 bases fitting TRBD2. The trim removed 1 base at V and 4 bases at J, leaving 5 bases unmatched. CDR1 is SNHLY and CDR2 is FYNNEI in the germline V gene. The CDR3 loop spans 16 amino acids. This CDR3 reads CASSEELAGEPDTQYF. CDR3 coding DNA: TGTGCCAGCAGTGAAGAGCTAGCGGGAGAACCAGATACGCAGTATTTT.

As regards this clone: A read error may account for a junction end that differs from germline. J is TRBJ2-5 and V is TRBV7-7; 11 positions agree with TRBD1. The germline CDR1 and CDR2 sequences are SSHAT and FNYEAQ (reference sequence). The CDR3 totals 14 residues. The chain's CDR3 is CASSFGTGGETQYF. CDR3 coding DNA: TGTGCTAGCAGCTTTGGGACAGGGGGAGAGACCCAGTACTTC.

This clone was seen once. The chain carries TRBV19 and TRBJ2-3, with TRBD2 matching over 8 bases. This CDR3 contains 17 residues. The germline gives CDR1 LNHDA, CDR2 SQIVND (reference sequence). V shed 8 bases and J 0 bases; nucleotides not matched to a gene: 13. The CDR3 DNA reads TGTGCCAGTCTCGGGGGGGGGAGGCTTTTTAGCACAGATACGCAGTATTTT. Its protein product is CASLGGGRLFSTDTQYF.

This clone was seen at least ten times. The rearrangement links TRBV6-1 to TRBJ2-3; 13 bases line up with TRBD2. The trim removed 4 bases at V and 6 bases at J, leaving 7 bases unmatched. In germline, CDR1 is MNHNS, CDR2 SASEGT. This CDR3 contains 16 residues. In nucleotides, the CDR3 is TGTGCCAGCAGTGCCACTAGCGGGGGGGGTGAGGATACGCAGTATTTT. It encodes CASSATSGGGEDTQYF.

This clone is a singleton in its sample. The V call is TRBV7-9, the J call TRBJ2-3, with 8 bases identical to TRBD2. Germline loops: CDR1 SEHNR, CDR2 FQNEAQ (reference sequence). The CDR3 has 15 residues. The V and J ends lost 3 bases and 3 bases, in that order; junction bases with no gene match: 5. The CDR3 nucleotides are TGTGCCAGCAGCTTTGCGGGAGGTGGAACAGATACGCAGTATTTT. It translates to CASSFAGGGTDTQYF.

The genes are TRBV10-3 and TRBJ2-5; D is unresolved. The CDR3 sequence is 13 residues long. CDR1 ENHRY and CDR2 SYGVKD come from the germline V gene. V lost 1 base, J lost 1 base, and 4 bases lay in between. CDR3 sequence reads: CAISEYGQETQYF. CDR3 nucleotide sequence: TGTGCCATCAGTGAGTACGGCCAAGAGACCCAGTACTTC.

This CDR3 is CASSLMTGTSGNTIYF. CDR3 DNA sequence: TGCGCCAGCAGCCTGATGACAGGGACCTCTGGAAACACCATATATTTT. The chain uses TRBV5-1 and TRBJ1-3, with TRBD1 identical over 7 bases. CDR3 length: 16 residues. Losses at the gene ends were 4 bases for V and 0 bases for J; bases not matched to a gene: 7. The germline CDR1 and CDR2 sequences are SGHRS and YFSETQ.

This clone has only one observation. This sequence joins TRBV6-6 and TRBJ2-5; TRBD2 might be the D (6 bases). The CDR3 covers 15 residues. Trimming removed 0 bases at V and 5 bases at J, with 13 bases between. Germline CDR1 and CDR2: MNHNY and SVGAGI (reference sequence). The CDR3 sequence: CASSYSGRREETQYF. In DNA, the CDR3 is TGTGCCAGCAGTTACTCAGGGCGCCGGGAGGAGACCCAGTACTTC.

The genes are TRBV6-1 and TRBJ2-7, with 10 bases lining up with TRBD2. The junction had 4 bases not matched to a gene; V was cut back by 3 bases and J by 5 bases. CDR3 length: 14 amino acids. Germline V CDR1 and CDR2: MNHNS, SASEGT. CDR3 region: CASSDVAGGDEQYF. CDR3 DNA sequence: TGTGCCAGCAGTGATGTAGCGGGGGGTGACGAGCAGTACTTC.

V is TRBV9 and J is TRBJ2-1, with 9 bases fitting TRBD2. Unmatched junction bases numbered 7, after V lost 2 bases and J lost 13 bases. The germline CDR1 and CDR2 sequences are SGDLS and YYNGEE. This CDR3 is built from 13 residues. The CDR3 region is CASSVSGSIDQFF. CDR3 coding DNA: TGTGCCAGCAGCGTTAGCGGGAGTATCGACCAGTTCTTC.

The genes are TRBV5-4 and TRBJ1-1, with D perhaps TRBD1 (6 bases). Germline loops: CDR1 SGHNT, CDR2 YYREEE (reference sequence). This CDR3 contains 16 residues. The V end lost 4 bases, the J end lost 1 base, and 17 bases lay between the germline ends. CDR3 protein: CASSLAAGTQNTEAFF. CDR3 nucleotide sequence: TGTGCCAGCAGCCTGGCAGCCGGGACACAGAACACTGAAGCTTTCTTT.

The chain joins TRBV28 to TRBJ2-7; 11 bases are a match to TRBD2. The CDR3 has 14 residues. Germline trimming cut 6 bases from V and 2 bases from J; bases unmatched to any gene: 3. CDR1 and CDR2 (germline): MDHEN, SYDVKM. The CDR3 DNA reads TGTGCCAGCAGCCAACTAGCGGGGGCCTACGAGCAGTACTTC. As protein: CASSQLAGAYEQYF.

This sequence joins TRBV10-3 and TRBJ2-1; 12 bases fit TRBD2. Germline-derived CDR1 and CDR2 are ENHRY and SYGVKD. V gave up 3 bases and J gave up 6 bases; unmatched junction bases: 3. The CDR3 sequence is 15 residues long. The CDR3 DNA follows: TGTGCCATCAGTGATGGACTAGCGGGGCGCAATGAGCAGTTCTTC. Protein product: CAISDGLAGRNEQFF.

The CDR3: CASSENQANYGYTF. Here the CDR3 DNA reads TGTGCCAGCAGTGAAAACCAGGCGAACTATGGCTACACCTTC. The chain carries TRBV28 and TRBJ1-2; D is uncertain. CDR3 length: 14 residues. V lost 5 bases to trimming and J lost 2 bases, with 12 bases between them. The V gene's germline CDR1 is MDHEN and CDR2 SYDVKM.

The genes are TRBV7-6 and TRBJ2-7; D is possibly TRBD1 (6 bases). Deletions cut 1 base from V and 0 bases from J, with 13 bases between. The germline V gene encodes CDR1 SGHVS and CDR2 FNYEAQ. The CDR3 consists of 16 residues. The chain's CDR3 is CASSLGLIQGSYEQYF. The CDR3 bases are TGTGCCAGCAGCTTAGGACTCATACAGGGCTCCTACGAGCAGTACTTC. The variable domain in full, with the rest retrieved from reference TRBV7-6 and TRBJ2-7, is GAGVSQSPRYKVTKRGQDVALRCDPISGHVSLYWYRQALGQGPEFLTYFNYEAQQDKSGLPNDRFSAERPEGSISTLTIQRTEQRDSAMYRCASSLGLIQGSYEQYFGPGTRLTVT.